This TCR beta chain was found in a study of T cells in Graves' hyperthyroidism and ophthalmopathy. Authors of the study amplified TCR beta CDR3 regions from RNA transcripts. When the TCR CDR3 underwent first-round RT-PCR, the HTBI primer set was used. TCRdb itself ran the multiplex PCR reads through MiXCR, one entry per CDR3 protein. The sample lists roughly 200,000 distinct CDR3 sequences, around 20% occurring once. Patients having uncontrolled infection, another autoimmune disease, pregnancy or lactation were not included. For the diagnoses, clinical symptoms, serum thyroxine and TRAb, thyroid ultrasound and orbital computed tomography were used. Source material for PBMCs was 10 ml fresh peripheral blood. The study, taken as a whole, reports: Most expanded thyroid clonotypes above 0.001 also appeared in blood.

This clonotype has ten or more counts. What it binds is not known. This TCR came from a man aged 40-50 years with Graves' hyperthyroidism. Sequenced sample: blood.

The CDR3 region has the DNA TGTGCCAGCAGTTCACAATCGGGACAGCAATACGAGCAGTACTTC. Its translation is CASSSQSGQQYEQYF. This chain connects TRBV28 to TRBJ2-7, with TRBD1 matching 7 bases. The CDR3 loop spans 15 amino acids. Germline CDR1 and CDR2: MDHEN and SYDVKM. Losses at the gene ends were 4 bases for V and 4 bases for J; bases not matched to a gene: 10.